This T cell receptor beta chain came from a study of T-cell memory formation after mild COVID-19. General observations from the study: Detection of some responders pre-infection suggested pre-existing cross-reactive memory T cells participated. Later expanders leaned toward CD4+, whereas clones contracting from day 15 to 85 were balanced CD4/CD8.

The CDR3 consists of 13 residues. Trimming left V 7 bases short and J 5 bases short, with 10 bases between. Germline V gives CDR1 KGHDR, CDR2 SFDVKD. One entry per CDR3 protein results from TCRdb running MiXCR on the 5' RACE reads. The sample lists about 140,000 distinct CDR3 sequences, 19% occurring once. This clonotype was recorded a few times. What it binds is not known. The rearrangement uses TRBV24-1 and TRBJ2-2; the D is unclear. The sequence came from an adult woman who had mild COVID-19 (a few samples of this study predate the infection). Cell type and time point are not known. The sample taken for sequencing was PBMCs or a T cell subset sorted from them (not recorded which). CDR3 sequence (DNA): TGTGCCACCAGGGCAGAACTAACCGGGGAGCTGTTTTTT. Translating it yields CATRAELTGELFF.